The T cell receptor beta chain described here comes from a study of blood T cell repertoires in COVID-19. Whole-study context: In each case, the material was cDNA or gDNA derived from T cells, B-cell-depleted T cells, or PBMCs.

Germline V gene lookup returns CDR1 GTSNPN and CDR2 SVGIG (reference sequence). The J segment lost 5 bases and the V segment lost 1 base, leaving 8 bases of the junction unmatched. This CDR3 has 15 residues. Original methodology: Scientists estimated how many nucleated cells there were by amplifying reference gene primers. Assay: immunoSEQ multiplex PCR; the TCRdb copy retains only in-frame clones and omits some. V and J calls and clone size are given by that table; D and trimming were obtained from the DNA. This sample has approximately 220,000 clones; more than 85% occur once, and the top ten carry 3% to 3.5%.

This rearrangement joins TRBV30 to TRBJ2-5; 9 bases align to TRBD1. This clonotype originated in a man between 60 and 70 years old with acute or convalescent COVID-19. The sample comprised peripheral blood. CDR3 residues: CAWSGWTGAGETQYF. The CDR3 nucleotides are TGTGCCTGGAGTGGGTGGACAGGGGCTGGGGAGACCCAGTACTTC.